A selection of T cell receptor beta chains follows, all from one sample in a study of blood T cell repertoires in COVID-19. Produced via immunoSEQ multiplex PCR; TCRdb's table is partial and in-frame only. The table lists roughly 240,000 clones, around four fifths of them singletons. Specimen: peripheral blood. The source is a man in his 60s who had recovered from COVID-19. Each CDR3 is given with its conserved first and last residue. Fields, in order: clone size, V gene, D gene, J gene, CDR3 length, CDR3 DNA, CDR3 protein. A D gene is named only where the DNA matches it firmly. Only part of the rows carry a size: once, few, many, or a class if the clone is expanded.

>few|TRBV5-1|TRBD1|TRBJ1-3|15
TGCGCCAGCAGGCTCGACAGGGGCTCTGGAAACACCATATATTTT
CASRLDRGSGNTIYF
>NA|TRBV3-1/TRBV3-2|NA|TRBJ1-3|15
TGTGCCAGCAGCCTCCTGGACAACTCTGGAAACACCATATATTTT
CASSLLDNSGNTIYF
>NA|TRBV6-5|NA|TRBJ2-3|12
TGTGCCAGCACCCGAGGTAGTTTTACGCAGTATTTT
CASTRGSFTQYF
>once|TRBV6-5|NA|TRBJ1-2|13
TGTGCCAGCAGCTCGGGACAACTATATGGCTACACCTTC
CASSSGQLYGYTF
>NA|TRBV6-1|TRBD1|TRBJ2-7|16
TGTGCCAGCAGTGAGAGGTCCGGGACAGGGTCGGTCGAGCAGTACTTC
CASSERSGTGSVEQYF
>NA|TRBV4-1|TRBD2|TRBJ2-2|17
TGCGCCAGCAGCCTAGACCGGACTAGCGGGGGGACCGGGGAGCTGTTTTTT
CASSLDRTSGGTGELFF
>NA|TRBV5-1|NA|TRBJ2-3|15
TGCGCCAGCAGCTTCGGAGGGCCGGACACAGATACGCAGTATTTT
CASSFGGPDTDTQYF
>NA|TRBV3-1/TRBV3-2|NA|TRBJ2-2|14
TGTGCCAGCAGCCAAGGACACGTCACCGGGGAGCTGTTTTTT
CASSQGHVTGELFF
>NA|TRBV30|TRBD2|TRBJ2-5|16
TGTGCCTGGAGACGAACTAGCGGGGGGTCACAAGAGACCCAGTACTTC
CAWRRTSGGSQETQYF
>NA|TRBV18|TRBD1|TRBJ1-3|17
TGTGCCAGCTCACCCAGACAGGGGGCAGCATCTGGAAACACCATATATTTT
CASSPRQGAASGNTIYF
>NA|TRBV9|NA|TRBJ2-2|14
TGTGCCAGCAGCGAACACCCGGGGACCGGGGAGCTGTTTTTT
CASSEHPGTGELFF
>NA|TRBV9|TRBD2|TRBJ2-6|15
TGTGCCAGCAGCCCCGGGGGGTCTGGGGCCAACGTCCTGACTTTC
CASSPGGSGANVLTF
>NA|TRBV4-1|NA|TRBJ2-1|15
TGCGCCAGCAGCCGGGAGGTAGGGGTAAGAAATGAGCAGTTCTTC
CASSREVGVRNEQFF
>NA|TRBV7-9|TRBD1|TRBJ1-1|18
TGTGCCAGCAGCTTAGTTTTTCAGGGGGCGTTAAGGAACACTGAAGCTTTCTTT
CASSLVFQGALRNTEAFF
>NA|TRBV4-1|NA|TRBJ1-1|14
TGCGCCAGCAGCCTAAGACAGATGAACACTGAAGCTTTCTTT
CASSLRQMNTEAFF
>NA|TRBV5-1|NA|TRBJ1-2|12
TGCGCCAGCAGCTTGGCCACCGGGTCCGCAACCTTC
CASSLATGSATF
>once|TRBV12-3/TRBV12-4|NA|TRBJ2-2|12
TGTGCCAGCAGTCAAAGGGGCGCGGAGCTGTTTTTT
CASSQRGAELFF
>NA|TRBV9|TRBD2|TRBJ2-5|18
TGTGCCAGCAGCGACGGACTAGCGGGGGGCCTGGCTCAGGAGACCCAGTACTTC
CASSDGLAGGLAQETQYF
>NA|TRBV6-4|TRBD2|TRBJ2-1|10
TGTGCCGGGAAGCGGGGGACGCAGTTCTTC
CAGKRGTQFF
>NA|TRBV3-1/TRBV3-2|NA|TRBJ2-1|14
TGTGCCAGCAGCCACCCGACAGGCTACAATGAGCAGTTCTTC
CASSHPTGYNEQFF
>NA|TRBV7-8|TRBD1|TRBJ2-1|17
TGTGCCAGCAGCGCACACCTCCGGGACAGGGGGAACAATGAGCAGTTCTTC
CASSAHLRDRGNNEQFF
>NA|TRBV7-8|TRBD1|TRBJ2-1|20
TGTGCCAGCAGCCCTCCACAGGGGAATTGGTGGGGGACCTCCTACAATGAGCAGTTCTTC
CASSPPQGNWWGTSYNEQFF
>once|TRBV7-9|NA|TRBJ1-2|14
TGTGCCAGCAGCTTTGCGGACAGTTTGCGGGGCTACACCTTC
CASSFADSLRGYTF
>NA|TRBV2|NA|TRBJ2-7|14
TGTGCCAGCAGTGAAAATAACAGGGTGAGGGAGCAGTACTTC
CASSENNRVREQYF
>NA|TRBV28|NA|TRBJ2-1|16
TGTGCCAGCAGTTTGGGTTCTAGGAGCTCCTACAATGAGCAGTTCTTC
CASSLGSRSSYNEQFF
>NA|TRBV18|TRBD1|TRBJ2-7|14
TGTGCCAGCTCACCGGGACAGGGGACCTACGAGCAGTACTTC
CASSPGQGTYEQYF
>NA|TRBV27|NA|TRBJ1-5|15
TGTGCCAGCAGTTTACGGAGCAGTGGCAATCAGCCCCAGCATTTT
CASSLRSSGNQPQHF
>NA|TRBV7-2|TRBD1|TRBJ2-7|14
TGTGCCAGCAGCCCCACCACAGGGGGCTACGAGCAGTACTTC
CASSPTTGGYEQYF
>NA|TRBV30|TRBD1|TRBJ2-1|14
TGTGCCTGGAGTGTTGACAGGGTGTACAATGAGCAGTTCTTC
CAWSVDRVYNEQFF
>NA|TRBV5-5|NA|TRBJ1-4|12
TGTGCCAGCAGCTTGTTCAGTGAAAAACTGTTTTTT
CASSLFSEKLFF
>NA|TRBV5-4|NA|TRBJ2-2|16
TGTGCCAGCAGCTTGGGGGGACTTACCTTAACCGGGGAGCTGTTTTTT
CASSLGGLTLTGELFF
>NA|TRBV5-8|NA|TRBJ1-2|13
TGTGCCAGCAGCTTGGGCAGGGTGTATGGCTACACCTTC
CASSLGRVYGYTF
>NA|TRBV24-1|NA|TRBJ2-1|16
TGTGCCACCAGTGACAGGACAGGGAGGGGGTACAATGAGCAGTTCTTC
CATSDRTGRGYNEQFF
>once|TRBV6-5|TRBD1|TRBJ2-7|15
TGTGCCAGCAGTTATTCGACAGGGGATGGCTACGAGCAGTACTTC
CASSYSTGDGYEQYF
>NA|TRBV7-9|NA|TRBJ1-1|15
TGTGCCACCAGTCATCGAGCGAGCGCGAACACTGAAGCTTTCTTT
CATSHRASANTEAFF
>NA|TRBV2|TRBD2|TRBJ2-3|17
TGTGCCAGCAGACCACGTGGACTAGCGGCTAGCACAGATACGCAGTATTTT
CASRPRGLAASTDTQYF
>NA|TRBV3-1/TRBV3-2|NA|TRBJ2-1|13
TGTGCCAGCAGCCGATCCGGGACCAGGGGGCAGTTCTTC
CASSRSGTRGQFF
>NA|TRBV18|TRBD1|TRBJ2-7|14
TGTGCCAGCTCAACCGGGACAGGAGCCTACGAGCAGTACTTC
CASSTGTGAYEQYF
>once|TRBV18|NA|TRBJ2-5|15
TGTGCCAGCTCACCGAACCCAGGGTCCCAAGAGACCCAGTACTTC
CASSPNPGSQETQYF
>NA|TRBV3-1/TRBV3-2|NA|TRBJ2-3|14
TGTGCCAGCAGCCAAGGTCTCCGCACAGATACGCAGTATTTT
CASSQGLRTDTQYF
>NA|TRBV10-3|TRBD2|TRBJ2-1|15
TGTGCCATCAGTGAGGGGCGGGAGGCCTACAATGAGCAGTTCTTC
CAISEGREAYNEQFF